This TCR beta chain was profiled in a study of T cell changes during pregnancy in multiple sclerosis. Trimming cost V 3 bases and J 8 bases, with 15 bases left between them. The CDR3 is 13 residues long. Per germline, CDR1 SGDLS and CDR2 YYNGEE. Sequenced by immunoSEQ multiplex PCR; TCRdb stores in-frame clones only, minus some. Of about 97,000 clones in the sample, about nine tenths were seen once. The sequenced sample was peripheral blood, obtained in the second trimester of pregnancy. The chain uses TRBV9 and TRBJ2-7; the D is unclear. This TCR derives from a female donor with multiple sclerosis, enrolled in a pregnancy study. CDR3 amino acids: CASSGDLIEKQYF. The CDR3 DNA reads as TGTGCCAGCAGCGGAGACTTGATTGAGAAGCAGTACTTC.